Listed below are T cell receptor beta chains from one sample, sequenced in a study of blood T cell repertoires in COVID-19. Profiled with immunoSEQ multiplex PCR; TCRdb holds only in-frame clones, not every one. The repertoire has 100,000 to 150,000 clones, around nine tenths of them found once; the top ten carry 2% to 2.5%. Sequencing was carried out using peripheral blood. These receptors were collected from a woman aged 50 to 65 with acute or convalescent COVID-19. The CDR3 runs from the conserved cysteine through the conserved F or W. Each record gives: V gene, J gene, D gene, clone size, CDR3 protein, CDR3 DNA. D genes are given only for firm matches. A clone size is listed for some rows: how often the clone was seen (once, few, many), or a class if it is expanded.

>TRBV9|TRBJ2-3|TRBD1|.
CASSVEGRGYTDTQYF
TGTGCCAGCAGCGTAGAGGGCAGGGGGTACACAGATACGCAGTATTTT
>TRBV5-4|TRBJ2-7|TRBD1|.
CASSFGSEDRTYEQYF
TGTGCCAGCAGCTTTGGGAGCGAGGACAGGACCTACGAGCAGTACTTC
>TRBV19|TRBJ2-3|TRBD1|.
CASSGMIGTGYDTQYF
TGTGCCAGTAGTGGGATGATAGGGACAGGGTACGATACGCAGTATTTT
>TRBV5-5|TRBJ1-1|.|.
CASSLGRGQNTEAFF
TGTGCCAGCAGCCTGGGCAGGGGTCAGAACACTGAAGCTTTCTTT
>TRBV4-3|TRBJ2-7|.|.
CASSQDHQGSYEQYF
TGCGCCAGCAGCCAAGATCACCAGGGGTCCTACGAGCAGTACTTC
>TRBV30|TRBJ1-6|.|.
CAFGRNSPLHF
TGTGCCTTCGGGAGAAATTCACCCCTCCACTTT
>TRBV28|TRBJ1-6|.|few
CASSRVNSPLHF
TGTGCCAGCAGCCGGGTTAATTCACCCCTCCACTTT
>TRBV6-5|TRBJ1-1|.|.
CANSYSEQTNTEAFF
TGTGCCAACAGTTACTCGGAGCAGACTAACACTGAAGCTTTCTTT
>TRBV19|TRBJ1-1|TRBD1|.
CASSTQGQGLSKAFF
TGTGCCAGTAGTACACAAGGACAGGGACTATCGAAAGCTTTCTTT
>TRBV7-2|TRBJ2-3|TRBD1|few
CASSLTGGTDTQYF
TGTGCCAGCAGCTTGACAGGGGGCACAGATACGCAGTATTTT
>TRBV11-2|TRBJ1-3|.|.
CASSLNTGSISGNTIYF
TGTGCCAGCAGCTTAAATACAGGATCTATCTCTGGAAACACCATATATTTT
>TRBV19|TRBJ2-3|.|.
CASSWSSETDTQYF
TGTGCCAGTAGTTGGTCTAGCGAAACAGATACGCAGTATTTT
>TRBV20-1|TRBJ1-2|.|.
CSARRELGYTF
TGCAGTGCTCGACGGGAACTCGGCTACACCTTC
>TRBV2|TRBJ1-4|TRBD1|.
CASRQGGEKLFF
TGTGCCAGCCGCCAGGGGGGTGAAAAACTGTTTTTT
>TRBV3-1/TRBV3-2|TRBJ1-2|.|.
CASSQGRGTNYGYTF
TGTGCCAGCAGCCAGGGTCGAGGAACCAACTATGGCTACACCTTC
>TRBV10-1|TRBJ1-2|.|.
CASSESTSYGYTF
TGCGCCAGCAGTGAGTCTACAAGCTATGGCTACACCTTC
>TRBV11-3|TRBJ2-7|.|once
CASSPQGSYEQYF
TGTGCCAGCAGCCCACAGGGCTCCTACGAGCAGTACTTC
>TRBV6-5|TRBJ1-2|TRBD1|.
CASSRTGDGYTF
TGTGCCAGCAGCCGGACAGGGGACGGCTACACCTTC
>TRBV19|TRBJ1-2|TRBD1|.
CASSTGTGGNYGYTF
TGTGCCAGTAGTACCGGGACAGGGGGAAACTATGGCTACACCTTC
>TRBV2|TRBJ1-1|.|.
CASKRQPTEAFF
TGTGCCAGCAAAAGACAGCCAACTGAAGCTTTCTTT
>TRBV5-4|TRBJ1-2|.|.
CASSQTWASYGYTF
TGTGCCAGCAGCCAAACCTGGGCCTCCTATGGCTACACCTTC
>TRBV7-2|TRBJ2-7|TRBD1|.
CASSLDRGHSYEQYF
TGTGCCAGCAGCTTGGACAGGGGGCACTCCTACGAGCAGTACTTC
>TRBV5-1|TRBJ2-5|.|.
CASSPQGRAPQETQYF
TGCGCCAGCAGCCCCCAGGGCAGAGCACCTCAAGAGACCCAGTACTTC
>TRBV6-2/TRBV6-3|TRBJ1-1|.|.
CASSYLANTEAFF
TGTGCCAGCAGTTATTTAGCGAACACTGAAGCTTTCTTT
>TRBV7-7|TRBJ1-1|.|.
CASSPMRGTEAFF
TGTGCCAGCAGCCCCATGCGGGGAACTGAAGCTTTCTTT
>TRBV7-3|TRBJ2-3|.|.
CASSLIGGTDTQYF
TGTGCCAGCAGCTTAATAGGGGGCACAGATACGCAGTATTTT
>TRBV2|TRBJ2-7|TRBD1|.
CASSQGGSSYEQYF
TGTGCCAGCAGTCAAGGGGGCAGCTCCTACGAGCAGTACTTC
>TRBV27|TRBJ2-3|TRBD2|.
CASSLMGTSGSTQYF
TGTGCCAGCAGTTTAATGGGGACTAGCGGTTCTACGCAGTATTTT
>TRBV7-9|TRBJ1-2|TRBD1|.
CASSSTTGAGHYGYTF
TGTGCCAGCAGCAGCACCACAGGGGCAGGTCACTATGGCTACACCTTC
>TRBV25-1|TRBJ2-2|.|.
CASRRTEDNTGELFF
TGTGCCAGCAGAAGGACAGAAGATAACACCGGGGAGCTGTTTTTT
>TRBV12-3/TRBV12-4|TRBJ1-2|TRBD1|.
CASSLGTDYGYTF
TGTGCCAGCAGTTTGGGGACAGATTATGGCTACACCTTC
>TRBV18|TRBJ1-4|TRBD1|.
CASSPPLPGQGDEKLFF
TGTGCCAGCTCACCACCTCTTCCCGGACAGGGGGATGAAAAACTGTTTTTT
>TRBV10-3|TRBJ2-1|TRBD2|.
CAITRDQGGSEQFF
TGTGCCATCACTCGGGACCAGGGAGGGAGTGAGCAGTTCTTC
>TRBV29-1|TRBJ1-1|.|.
CSVESPIGTTTGLNTEAFF
TGCAGCGTTGAATCCCCGATCGGGACCACTACAGGGTTGAACACTGAAGCTTTCTTT
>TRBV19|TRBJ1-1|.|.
CASSARQALGRTEAFF
TGTGCCAGTAGTGCCCGACAGGCCCTAGGAAGGACTGAAGCTTTCTTT
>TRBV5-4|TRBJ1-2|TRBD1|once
CASSPGTGGRGYTF
TGTGCCAGCAGCCCAGGGACAGGCGGCCGCGGCTACACCTTC
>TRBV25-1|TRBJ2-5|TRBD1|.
CASSVGQGQETQYF
TGTGCCAGCAGTGTTGGACAGGGGCAAGAGACCCAGTACTTC
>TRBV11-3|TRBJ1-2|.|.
CASSLSTNYGYTF
TGTGCCAGCAGCTTGTCAACTAACTATGGCTACACCTTC
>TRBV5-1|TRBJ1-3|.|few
CASSLAGGRWGNTIYF
TGCGCCAGCAGCTTGGCCGGGGGGCGCTGGGGAAACACCATATATTTT
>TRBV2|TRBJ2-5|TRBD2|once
CASRAGTSGQETQYF
TGTGCCAGCAGAGCCGGGACTAGCGGACAAGAGACCCAGTACTTC
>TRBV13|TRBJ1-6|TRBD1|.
CASSLAQGNSPLHF
TGTGCCAGCAGCTTAGCACAGGGGAATTCACCCCTCCACTTT
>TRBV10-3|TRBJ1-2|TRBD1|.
CAITTGSLDGYTF
TGTGCCATAACGACAGGGTCCTTGGATGGCTACACCTTC
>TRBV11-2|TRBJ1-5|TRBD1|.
CAIDPGGGSNQPQHF
TGTGCCATCGACCCAGGGGGAGGAAGCAATCAGCCCCAGCATTTT
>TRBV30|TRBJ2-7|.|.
CAWSVSGDEQYF
TGTGCCTGGAGTGTATCGGGGGACGAGCAGTACTTC